The text below deals with one T cell receptor beta chain. The CDR3 consists of 18 residues. The source of the sample is a study of blood T cell repertoires in COVID-19. About the research overall: Italy, Spain and the United States were the sources of the convalescent and acute COVID-19 samples. T cells, B-cell-depleted T cells, or PBMCs provided the cDNA or gDNA that served as material.

As originally analysed: How many nucleated cells were present was estimated from reference gene primer amplification. Profiled with immunoSEQ multiplex PCR; TCRdb holds only in-frame clones, not every one. V and J calls and clone size are copied from that table; D and trimming were computed from the DNA. Here the sample spans about 65,000 clones, 75% to 85% being singletons. The receptor's source is a man aged 80 or over with acute or convalescent COVID-19. The specimen sequenced was peripheral blood. The chain recombines TRBV21-1 with TRBJ1-5; TRBD1 was called by the table and not checked on the DNA. TRBV21-1 represents a pseudogene. The CDR3 bases are TGTGCCAGCAGCGGACAGGGGGAAGCGCCGGGATGGAATCAGCCCCAGCATTTT. Protein: CASSGQGEAPGWNQPQHF.